This T cell receptor beta chain was obtained from a study of cytomegalovirus exposure and HLA in healthy donors. The study, taken as a whole, reports: Cytomegalovirus association was listed for roughly 160 TCR beta chains. Published work reported that the classifier diagnosed cytomegalovirus status with high specificity and sensitivity.

TCRdb's copy holds only in-frame clones and misses some; the assay was immunoSEQ multiplex PCR. The table shows roughly 80,000 clones, with 94% occurring only once. Of note for this clone: The antigen is not known.

Trimming took off 5 bases at V and 4 bases at J, with 20 bases between the two ends. CDR3 length equals 17 residues. Germline loops: CDR1 SGHTA, CDR2 FQGNSA. The donors belonged to the roughly 130-subject validation cohort, separate from the roughly 670-subject first cohort. V is TRBV7-2 and J is TRBJ1-4; D might be TRBD1 (6 bases). The TCR originated in a young woman in good health and CMV-seronegative. Sequenced sample: PBMCs. The DNA for the CDR3 is TGTGCCAGCAGCGTTACAGGGAGAGCGTCTAATAATGAAAAACTGTTTTTT. Translated, it gives CASSVTGRASNNEKLFF.